In this sample, the clone carrying this T cell receptor beta chain turned up a few times. Its target is not known. The CDR3 spans 15 residues. Germline V CDR1 and CDR2: ENHRY, SYGVKD. Between the trimmed V and J ends, which lost 6 bases and 5 bases, there was a span of 17 bases. The entry originates in a study of T cell responses to AZD1222 COVID-19 vaccine. The study, taken as a whole, reports: In the spike-specific TCR repertoire, nearly half reportedly target unmutated variant regions. A rise in Spike-specific TCR breadth and depth followed two AZD1222 doses. Only 5 or 6 individuals given AZD1222 were seropositive at baseline.

Generated by immunoSEQ multiplex PCR, the TCRdb table keeps only in-frame clones and is missing some. The data show about 150,000 clones, roughly 90% seen once. This TCR derives from an adult in good health. Sample: peripheral blood, taken on day 0 of MenACWY control vaccination. This rearrangement joins TRBV10-3 to TRBJ1-5; possibly TRBD1 for D (6 bases). CDR3 DNA: TGTGCCATCAGGTCTGGGGGGCGTACCGATCAGCCCCAGCATTTT. Its translation is CAIRSGGRTDQPQHF.